The following is a TCR beta chain sequence with its context. The data derive from a study of cytotoxic CD8 clonotypes in ibrutinib-treated CLL. V lost 1 base to trimming and J lost 7 bases, with 16 bases between them. This CDR3 comprises 14 residues. Germline values: CDR1 SQVTM, CDR2 ANQGSEA. The data were produced by immunoSEQ multiplex PCR, yet TCRdb's version contains in-frame clones alone and is incomplete. The repertoire has 250,000 to 350,000 clones, approximately 76% of them found once; the top ten carry roughly 6%. V usage is TRBV29-1 and J usage is TRBJ1-2; D unclear. The TCR comes from a human donor with chronic lymphocytic leukemia. Here the sequenced sample was PBMCs, taken at disease progression, from a patient treated with ibrutinib. CDR3 DNA: TGCAGCGTTGAAGGTTTGGGGTACCTATCTGGCTACACCTTC. Protein product: CSVEGLGYLSGYTF.